The 25 T cell receptor beta chains in this list originate from one sample, sequenced in a study of blood T cell repertoires in COVID-19. Sequencing used immunoSEQ multiplex PCR; TCRdb keeps in-frame clones, though not all of them. The repertoire includes about 330,000 clones, more than 85% of them detected once, and 0.9% to 1.2% sits in the top ten. Specimen: PBMCs or T cells enriched from blood (not recorded which). The receptors derive from a woman aged 25 to 45 who had recovered from COVID-19.

This clone was counted a few times. This sequence joins TRBV13 and TRBJ1-2, with TRBD1 matching over 12 bases. Germline V gene sequence: CDR1 PRHDT, CDR2 FYEKMQ (reference sequence). The CDR3 extends over 18 amino acids. After removal of 1 base from V and 2 bases from J, the junction contained 8 bases not matched to a gene. The CDR3 DNA sequence: TGTGCCAGCAGCTTAGTAGGCCCGGGACAGGGGGCGAACTATGGCTACACCTTC. Translation gives CASSLVGPGQGANYGYTF. Combining the CDR3 with reference TRBV13 and TRBJ1-2 gives the whole variable domain AAGVIQSPRHLIKEKRETATLKCYPIPRHDTVYWYQQGPGQDPQFLISFYEKMQSDKGSIPDRFSAQQFSDYHSELNMSSLELGDSALYFCASSLVGPGQGANYGYTFGSGTRLTVV.

V is TRBV6-2 or TRBV6-3 and J is TRBJ2-2; 7 nucleotides match TRBD2. In germline, CDR1 is MNHEY, CDR2 SVGEGT. Trimming cost V 2 bases and J 5 bases; bases outside gene matches: 8. The CDR3 loop spans 16 amino acids. CDR3 nucleotide sequence: TGTGCCAGCAGTTACCCGCCGACTAGCAGTACCGGGGAGCTGTTTTTT. Residues: CASSYPPTSSTGELFF.

The J gene is TRBJ1-2, the V gene TRBV6-1; a weak D match, TRBD1 (6 bases). Trimming stripped 4 bases from V and 0 bases from J, with 15 bases between. CDR3 length: 16 residues. Germline loops: CDR1 MNHNS, CDR2 SASEGT. DNA for the CDR3: TGTGCCAGCAGTGTGACAGGTACAATGCCTAACTATGGCTACACCTTC. Amino acid sequence: CASSVTGTMPNYGYTF.

V and J are TRBV29-1 and TRBJ1-4; 7 bases agree with TRBD1. Germline CDR1 reads SQVTM; CDR2 reads ANQGSEA. The V and J ends lost 5 bases and 5 bases, in that order; junction bases with no gene match: 5. The CDR3 runs to 13 residues. The CDR3 protein is CSVSRGINEKLFF. In nucleotides, the CDR3 is TGCAGCGTTAGCAGGGGGATCAATGAAAAACTGTTTTTT. The variable domain in full, completed from reference TRBV29-1 and TRBJ1-4, reads SAVISQKPSRDICQRGTSLTIQCQVDSQVTMMFWYRQQPGQSLTLIATANQGSEATYESGFVIDKFPISRPNLTFSTLTVSNMSPEDSSIYLCSVSRGINEKLFFGSGTQLSVL.

This clone was seen only a few times. This chain connects TRBV18 to TRBJ1-2; D may be TRBD1 (5 bases). Trimming left V 3 bases short and J 4 bases short, with 12 bases between. The CDR3 spans 14 residues. Germline V gene data show CDR1 as KGHSH and CDR2 as LQKENI. The CDR3 region is CASSPRGIGYGYTF. CDR3 DNA: TGTGCCAGCTCACCTAGGGGAATTGGCTATGGCTACACCTTC.

Notes on this clone: Other DNA variants within this sample encode the same CDR3. The rearrangement joins TRBV7-9 to TRBJ2-5; 7 nucleotides agree with TRBD2. Trimming removed 3 bases from V and 0 bases from J; junction bases left unmatched: 4. The CDR3 is 15 residues long. The germline CDR1 and CDR2 sequences are SEHNR and FQNEAQ (reference sequence). The CDR3 spells CASSLGEGYQETQYF. The CDR3 nucleotides are TGTGCCAGCAGCTTGGGGGAGGGTTACCAAGAGACCCAGTACTTC.

This clone was counted once. The chain combines TRBV6-5 with TRBJ2-6, with TRBD2 as a possible D gene (6 bases). V was cut by 5 bases and J by 4 bases, with 9 bases left in between. This CDR3 region has 14 residues. CDR1 is MNHEY and CDR2 is SVGAGI in the germline V gene. CDR3 in DNA: TGTGCCAGCAGTCGGGACTCCGGGGCCAACGTCCTGACTTTC. It encodes CASSRDSGANVLTF.

The rearrangement links TRBV6-5 to TRBJ2-7; 7 bases match TRBD1. The CDR3 length is 13 residues. Trimming at V came to 6 bases and at J to 5 bases, leaving 7 bases not matched to a gene. Per germline, CDR1 MNHEY and CDR2 SVGAGI. The CDR3 is CASRRQGENEQYF. DNA for the CDR3: TGTGCCAGCAGGAGACAGGGTGAGAACGAGCAGTACTTC.

This clone occurred a few times. The V and J genes are TRBV7-2 and TRBJ2-7, with TRBD2 identical over 7 bases. V was pared by 5 bases and J by 2 bases, with 6 bases of the junction left unmatched. CDR3 length: 14 amino acids. Germline lookup yields CDR1 SGHTA and CDR2 FQGNSA. CDR3 amino acids: CASSTGGSTYEQYF. The CDR3, as DNA: TGTGCCAGCAGCACGGGAGGCAGTACCTACGAGCAGTACTTC.

The chain uses TRBV7-6 and TRBJ2-7; 10 bases map to TRBD1. The CDR3 has 16 amino acids. V was pared by 0 bases and J by 4 bases, with 6 bases of the junction left unmatched. Germline V lookup: CDR1 SGHVS, CDR2 FNYEAQ. The chain's CDR3 is CASSLAAGTGVYEQYF. For the CDR3, the DNA is TGTGCCAGCAGCTTAGCTGCGGGGACAGGGGTTTACGAGCAGTACTTC. The full variable domain, completed using reference TRBV7-6 and TRBJ2-7, is GAGVSQSPRYKVTKRGQDVALRCDPISGHVSLYWYRQALGQGPEFLTYFNYEAQQDKSGLPNDRFSAERPEGSISTLTIQRTEQRDSAMYRCASSLAAGTGVYEQYFGPGTRLTVT.

This sequence joins TRBV24-1 and TRBJ2-1; 10 positions agree with TRBD2. CDR3 size: 15 residues. With 6 bases clipped from V and 6 bases from J, the junction kept 7 bases outside the gene matches. CDR1 is KGHDR, CDR2 SFDVKD, per germline. The CDR3 region is CATSRGTSASNEQFF. Here the CDR3 DNA reads TGTGCCACCAGTCGGGGGACTAGCGCCTCCAATGAGCAGTTCTTC.

This chain links TRBV10-3 with TRBJ2-1; a possible D gene is TRBD2 (7 bases). The CDR3 is 14 residues long. Germline V gene lookup returns CDR1 ENHRY and CDR2 SYGVKD. Deletions cut 6 bases from V and 6 bases from J, with 15 bases between. CDR3 DNA: TGTGCCATCAGGGCGGGGGCGACAACCAATGAGCAGTTCTTC. Its translation is CAIRAGATTNEQFF.

As regards this clone: This specimen includes other DNA sequences encoding the same CDR3. V usage is TRBV30 and J usage is TRBJ1-1, with TRBD1 identical over 8 bases. V lost 0 bases to trimming and J lost 4 bases; unmatched junction nucleotides: 4. This CDR3 has 14 amino acids. Germline V gene data show CDR1 as GTSNPN and CDR2 as SVGIG (reference sequence). CDR3 protein: CAWSVLGQGTEAFF. DNA for the CDR3: TGTGCCTGGAGTGTACTAGGACAGGGCACTGAAGCTTTCTTT. Drawing the rest from reference TRBV30 and TRBJ1-1, the complete variable domain is SQTIHQWPATLVQPVGSPLSLECTVEGTSNPNLYWYRQAAGRGLQLLFYSVGIGQISSEVPQNLSASRPQDRQFILSSKKLLLSDSGFYLCAWSVLGQGTEAFFGQGTRLTVV.

This clone has a handful of counts. The chain has TRBV5-5 and TRBJ2-7; possibly TRBD1 for D (5 bases). In germline, CDR1 is SGHKS, CDR2 YYEKEE (reference sequence). CDR3 length equals 15 residues. Trimming took 0 bases from V and 0 from J, leaving 10 bases between them. This chain's CDR3 is CASSLAPTGSYEQYF. CDR3 sequence (DNA): TGTGCCAGCAGCTTGGCCCCAACAGGCTCCTACGAGCAGTACTTC.

The chain links TRBV6-5 to TRBJ2-5; the D gene is possibly TRBD2 (6 bases). The V end lost 6 bases, the J end lost 1 base, and 12 bases lay between the germline ends. CDR1 MNHEY and CDR2 SVGAGI come from the germline V gene. This CDR3 comprises 14 residues. The CDR3: CASRRRERQETQYF. CDR3 nucleotide sequence: TGTGCCAGCAGACGCCGGGAGCGCCAAGAGACCCAGTACTTC.

The V call is TRBV7-8, the J call TRBJ2-7; TRBD1 matches at 7 bases. The CDR3 totals 16 residues. The germline CDR1 and CDR2 sequences are SGHVS and FQNEAQ. Trimming removed 5 bases from V and 1 base from J; junction bases left unmatched: 11. The CDR3 reads CASSNERRGQSYEQYF. The CDR3 DNA follows: TGTGCCAGCAGCAACGAGCGACGGGGACAGTCCTACGAGCAGTACTTC.

This chain links TRBV5-5 with TRBJ1-6; tentative D call: TRBD1 (5 bases). This CDR3 region has 15 residues. V lost 1 base and J lost 9, with 14 bases in between. The germline V gene has CDR1 SGHKS and CDR2 YYEKEE (reference sequence). The CDR3 is CASSLTGALGSPLHF. The CDR3 DNA follows: TGTGCCAGCAGCTTGACAGGCGCTCTGGGTTCACCCCTCCACTTT. The full variable domain, completed using reference TRBV5-5 and TRBJ1-6, is DAGVTQSPTHLIKTRGQQVTLRCSPISGHKSVSWYQQVLGQGPQFIFQYYEKEERGRGNFPDRFSARQFPNYSSELNVNALLLGDSALYLCASSLTGALGSPLHFGNGTRLTVT.

In the case of this clone: Other DNA sequences in the sample encode the same CDR3. The genes are TRBV18 and TRBJ1-2; 7 positions match TRBD1. V shed 6 bases, J shed 3 bases, and the junction held 4 bases outside the gene matches. The CDR3 totals 13 residues. Per the germline V gene, CDR1 is KGHSH and CDR2 is LQKENI. CDR3 DNA: TGTGCCAGCTCTCCCGGGACAGACTATGGCTACACCTTC. It translates to CASSPGTDYGYTF.

The rearrangement joins TRBV3-1 (or the pseudogene TRBV3-2) to TRBJ1-3; D perhaps matches TRBD1 (5 bases). The germline V gene encodes CDR1 LGHDT and CDR2 YNNKEL (reference sequence). Trimming pared 3 bases from V and 3 bases from J, leaving 18 bases between. This CDR3 is built from 17 residues. CDR3 nucleotide sequence: TGTGCCAGCAGCCAGCCCCGACTCCGGGGGTATGGAAACACCATATATTTT. Residues: CASSQPRLRGYGNTIYF.

This chain's CDR3 is CASSRREDTEAFF. In DNA, the CDR3 is TGTGCCAGCAGTAGACGGGAGGACACTGAAGCTTTCTTT. The chain carries TRBV6-5 and TRBJ1-1; D gene unclear. The germline CDR1 and CDR2 sequences are MNHEY and SVGAGI. V was trimmed by 5 bases and J by 3 bases, leaving 10 bases between them. This CDR3 region has 13 residues.

V and J are TRBV28 and TRBJ2-7; 11 bases align to TRBD2. Germline CDR1 MDHEN, CDR2 SYDVKM. Losses at the gene ends were 5 bases for V and 5 bases for J; bases not matched to a gene: 8. This CDR3 region has 15 residues. Written as DNA, the CDR3 is TGTGCCAGCAGTACGCCGGGACTAGCGGTCCACGAGCAGTACTTC. Its protein is CASSTPGLAVHEQYF.

The rearrangement links TRBV2 to TRBJ2-5; D unclear. The CDR3 runs 15 residues. V gave up 3 bases and J gave up 9 bases, with 20 bases separating them. The germline gives CDR1 SNHLY, CDR2 FYNNEI. This CDR3 is CASSDVSGSAQAQYF. CDR3 sequence (DNA): TGTGCCAGCAGTGACGTCAGTGGCTCAGCTCAGGCCCAGTACTTC. The full variable domain, in which reference TRBV2 and TRBJ2-5 provide the parts outside the CDR3, is EPEVTQTPSHQVTQMGQEVILRCVPISNHLYFYWYRQILGQKVEFLVSFYNNEISEKSEIFDDQFSVERPDGSNFTLKIRSTKLEDSAMYFCASSDVSGSAQAQYFGPGTRLLVL.

V usage is TRBV3-1 (or the pseudogene TRBV3-2) and J usage is TRBJ2-1; D uncertain. The CDR3 consists of 15 residues. V lost 0 bases and J 9 bases, leaving 15 bases between the germline ends. Germline V CDR1 and CDR2: LGHDT, YNNKEL (reference sequence). The chain's CDR3 is CASSQDRVPGGEQFF. The CDR3 nucleotides read TGTGCCAGCAGCCAAGATCGGGTGCCCGGCGGTGAGCAGTTCTTC.

V is TRBV7-2 and J is TRBJ2-2; 10 nucleotides agree with TRBD1. Trimming took 5 bases from V and 5 from J; bases not matched to a gene: 5. Germline CDR1 and CDR2: SGHTA and FQGNSA. CDR3 length equals 15 residues. The CDR3 coding sequence is TGTGCCAGCAGCCCACGGACAGGGGGGACCGGGGAGCTGTTTTTT. Protein: CASSPRTGGTGELFF.

The chain has TRBV11-2 and TRBJ2-7; 9 bases agree with TRBD2. The CDR3 runs 14 residues. The ends lost 0 bases at V and 9 bases at J; junction bases unmatched: 6. Looked up from germline, CDR1 is SGHAT and CDR2 is FQNNGV. This chain's CDR3 is CASSLDGGRAVQYF. The CDR3 DNA follows: TGTGCCAGCAGCTTAGACGGCGGGAGGGCGGTGCAGTACTTC.